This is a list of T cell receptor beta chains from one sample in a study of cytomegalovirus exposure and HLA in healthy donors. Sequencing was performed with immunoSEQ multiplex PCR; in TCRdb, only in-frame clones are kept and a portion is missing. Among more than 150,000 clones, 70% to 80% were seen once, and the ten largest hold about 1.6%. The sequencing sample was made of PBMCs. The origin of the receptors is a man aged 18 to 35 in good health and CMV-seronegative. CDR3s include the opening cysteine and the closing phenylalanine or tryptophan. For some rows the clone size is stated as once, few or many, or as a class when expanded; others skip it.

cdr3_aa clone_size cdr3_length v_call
CASHTDRDRKQGGYGYTF - 18 TRBV2
CASRTRGFSGNTIYF - 15 TRBV28
CASRTGPGEKLFF - 13 TRBV5-1
CASSLAGADTQYF - 13 TRBV6-5
CASSPRGKNIQYF once 13 TRBV6-7
CAWSVQDSPLHF - 12 TRBV30
CASSLSPEQFF - 11 TRBV27
CASSLGTPGSEQYF - 14 TRBV5-1
CASSLPRDSYGYTF - 14 TRBV6-5
CASSLQAMNTEAFF - 14 TRBV5-1
CASSDFGTYNEQFF few 14 TRBV6-4
CASSLANAGTADQQFF - 16 TRBV28
CAISEGGLASYNEQFF - 16 TRBV10-3
CASSIQATNEKLFF - 14 TRBV19
CASSPLPRQGSDQPQHF once 17 TRBV18
CAGGQGNAGELFF - 13 TRBV6-1
CASSTGTGKGYEQYF - 15 TRBV27
CATSVQETQYF few 11 TRBV10-3
CASSIRGRGNGELFF - 15 TRBV19
CASSLRQGVSGELFF - 15 TRBV5-1
CASSRDRGTDTQYF - 14 TRBV5-1
CASSVTSGGQYEQYF once 15 TRBV19
CASRRTQSYEQYF - 13 TRBV2
CASSTTGDREAFF - 13 TRBV19
CASSESVAGYADTQYF - 16 TRBV10-1
CASSPRQGYGYTF - 13 TRBV27
CTSSSRLAVTYEQYF - 15 TRBV1
CASSMGGDYRNTEAFF - 16 TRBV19
CASSPGTVGAGTDTQYF once 17 TRBV7-9
CASRPGQGHTDTQYF - 15 TRBV28
CASSIKIQGAGANVLTF - 17 TRBV19
CAWNRAGAGNTIYF - 14 TRBV30
CASSGPQVLYGYTF - 14 TRBV5-6
CASSPTDSPLHF - 12 TRBV6-6
CASSKDGCPGLEQFF - 15 TRBV21-1
CAISWTGRETQYF - 13 TRBV10-3
CASTETVFNEKLFF - 14 TRBV2
CASRDPGTGDTEAFF - 15 TRBV19
CASQTSGQPEQYF once 13 TRBV2
CASSPLAGPNTNEQFF - 16 TRBV2
CASSVAVGGAFETQYF - 16 TRBV9
CASSHYPPTSGGITDTQYF - 19 TRBV4-1